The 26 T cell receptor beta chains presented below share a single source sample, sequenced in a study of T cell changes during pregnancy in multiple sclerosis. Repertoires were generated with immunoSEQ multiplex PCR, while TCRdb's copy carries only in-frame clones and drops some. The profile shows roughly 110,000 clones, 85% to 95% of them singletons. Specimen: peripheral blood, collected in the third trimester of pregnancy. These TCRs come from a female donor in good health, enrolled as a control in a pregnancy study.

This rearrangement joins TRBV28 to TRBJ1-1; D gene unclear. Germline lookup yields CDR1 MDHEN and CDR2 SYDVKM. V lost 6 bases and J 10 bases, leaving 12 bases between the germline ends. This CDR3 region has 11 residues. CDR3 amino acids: CASSPTVGAFF. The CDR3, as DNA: TGTGCCAGCAGCCCAACAGTTGGAGCTTTCTTT.

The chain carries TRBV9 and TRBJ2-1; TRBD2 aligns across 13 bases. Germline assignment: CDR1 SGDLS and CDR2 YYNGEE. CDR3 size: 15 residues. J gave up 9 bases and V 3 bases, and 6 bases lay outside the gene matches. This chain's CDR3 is CASSDGTSGGVEQFF. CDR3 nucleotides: TGTGCCAGCAGCGACGGCACTAGCGGGGGGGTTGAGCAGTTCTTC.

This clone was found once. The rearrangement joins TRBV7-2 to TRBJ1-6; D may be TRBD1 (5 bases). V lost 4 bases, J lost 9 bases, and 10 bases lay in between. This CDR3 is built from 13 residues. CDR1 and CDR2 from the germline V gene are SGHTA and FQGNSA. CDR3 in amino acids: CASSWGRTSPLHF. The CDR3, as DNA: TGTGCCAGCAGCTGGGGCAGAACTTCACCCCTCCACTTT. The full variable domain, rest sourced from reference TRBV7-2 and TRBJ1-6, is GAGVSQSPSNKVTEKGKDVELRCDPISGHTALYWYRQSLGQGLEFLIYFQGNSAPDKSGLPSDRFSAERTGGSVSTLTIQRTQQEDSAVYLCASSWGRTSPLHFGNGTRLTVT.

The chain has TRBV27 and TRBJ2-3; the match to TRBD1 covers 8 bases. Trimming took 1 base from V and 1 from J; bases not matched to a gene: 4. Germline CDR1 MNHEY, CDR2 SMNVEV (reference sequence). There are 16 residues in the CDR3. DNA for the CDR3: TGTGCCAGCAGTTTATACGGACAGGGAGGCACAGATACGCAGTATTTT. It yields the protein CASSLYGQGGTDTQYF.

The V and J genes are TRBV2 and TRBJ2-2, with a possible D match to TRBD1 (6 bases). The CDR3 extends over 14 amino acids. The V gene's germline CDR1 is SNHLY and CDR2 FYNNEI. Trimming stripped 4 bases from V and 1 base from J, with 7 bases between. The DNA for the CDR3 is TGTGCCAGCAGTGTAGGGGGGAACACCGGGGAGCTGTTTTTT. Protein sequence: CASSVGGNTGELFF. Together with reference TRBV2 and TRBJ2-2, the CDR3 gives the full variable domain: EPEVTQTPSHQVTQMGQEVILRCVPISNHLYFYWYRQILGQKVEFLVSFYNNEISEKSEIFDDQFSVERPDGSNFTLKIRSTKLEDSAMYFCASSVGGNTGELFFGEGSRLTVL.

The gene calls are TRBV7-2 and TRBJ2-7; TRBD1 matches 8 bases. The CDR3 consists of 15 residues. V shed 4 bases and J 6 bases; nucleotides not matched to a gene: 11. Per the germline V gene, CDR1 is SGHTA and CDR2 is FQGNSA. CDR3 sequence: CASSSTGESAGEQYF. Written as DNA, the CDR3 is TGTGCCAGCAGCTCGACAGGGGAAAGCGCGGGCGAGCAGTACTTC.

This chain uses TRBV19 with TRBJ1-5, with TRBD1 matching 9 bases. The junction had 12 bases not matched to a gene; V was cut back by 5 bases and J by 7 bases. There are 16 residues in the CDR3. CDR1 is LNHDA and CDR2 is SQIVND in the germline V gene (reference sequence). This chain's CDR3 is CASSQLPGQGGQPQHF. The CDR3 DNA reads TGTGCCAGTAGTCAACTACCGGGACAGGGTGGCCAGCCCCAGCATTTT.

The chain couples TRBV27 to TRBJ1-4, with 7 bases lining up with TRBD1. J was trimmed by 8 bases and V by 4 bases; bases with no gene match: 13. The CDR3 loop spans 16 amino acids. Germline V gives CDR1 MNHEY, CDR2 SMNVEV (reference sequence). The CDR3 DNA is TGTGCCAGCAGTTCCCCCGTCCGGGACAGAAAGGAAAAACTGTTTTTT. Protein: CASSSPVRDRKEKLFF. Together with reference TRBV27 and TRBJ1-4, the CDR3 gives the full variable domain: EAQVTQNPRYLITVTGKKLTVTCSQNMNHEYMSWYRQDPGLGLRQIYYSMNVEVTDKGDVPEGYKVSRKEKRNFPLILESPSPNQTSLYFCASSSPVRDRKEKLFFGSGTQLSVL.

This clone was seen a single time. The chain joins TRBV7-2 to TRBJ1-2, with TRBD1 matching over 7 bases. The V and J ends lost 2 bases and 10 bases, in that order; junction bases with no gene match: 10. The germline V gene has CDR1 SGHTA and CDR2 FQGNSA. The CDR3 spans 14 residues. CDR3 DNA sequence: TGTGCCAGCAGCTTACCGGGACAGCGCGGGGACTACACCTTC. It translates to CASSLPGQRGDYTF.

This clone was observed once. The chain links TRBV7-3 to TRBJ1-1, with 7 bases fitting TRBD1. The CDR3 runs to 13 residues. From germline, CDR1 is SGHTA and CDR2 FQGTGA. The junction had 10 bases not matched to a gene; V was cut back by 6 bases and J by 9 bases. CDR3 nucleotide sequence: TGTGCCAGCAGATCCCGGGACAGCCTTAAAGCTTTCTTT. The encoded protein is CASRSRDSLKAFF.

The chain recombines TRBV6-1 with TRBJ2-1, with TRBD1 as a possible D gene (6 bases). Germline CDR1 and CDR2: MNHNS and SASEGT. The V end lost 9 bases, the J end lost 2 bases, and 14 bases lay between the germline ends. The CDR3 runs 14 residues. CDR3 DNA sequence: TGTGCCAGTAATCAGGGGTTCACCTACAATGAGCAGTTCTTC. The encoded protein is CASNQGFTYNEQFF.

The CDR3 DNA reads as TGCGCCAGCAGCGCGACCGGGACAGGGGATAATTCACCCCTCCACTTT. This sequence encodes CASSATGTGDNSPLHF. The chain has TRBV5-1 and TRBJ1-6; 10 bases agree with TRBD1. CDR1 and CDR2 from the germline V gene are SGHRS and YFSETQ. Trimming took 4 bases from V and 5 from J; bases not matched to a gene: 6. The CDR3 is made up of 16 amino acids.

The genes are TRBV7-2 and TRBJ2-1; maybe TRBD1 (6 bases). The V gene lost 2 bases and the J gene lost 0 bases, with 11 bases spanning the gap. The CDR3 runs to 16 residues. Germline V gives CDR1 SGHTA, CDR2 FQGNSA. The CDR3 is CASSLNLGGSYNEQFF. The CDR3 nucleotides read TGTGCCAGCAGCTTAAATCTAGGGGGCTCCTACAATGAGCAGTTCTTC.

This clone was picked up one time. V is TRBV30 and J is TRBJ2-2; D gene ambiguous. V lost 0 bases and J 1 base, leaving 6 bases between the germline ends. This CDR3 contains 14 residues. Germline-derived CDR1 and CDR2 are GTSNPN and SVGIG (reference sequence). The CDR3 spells CAWSVQQNTGELFF. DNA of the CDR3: TGTGCCTGGAGTGTACAACAGAACACCGGGGAGCTGTTTTTT.

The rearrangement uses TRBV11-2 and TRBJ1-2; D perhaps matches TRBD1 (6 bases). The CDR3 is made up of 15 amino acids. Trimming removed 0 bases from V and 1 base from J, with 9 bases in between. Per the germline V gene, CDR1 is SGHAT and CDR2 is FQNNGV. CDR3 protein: CASSLERTVNYGYTF. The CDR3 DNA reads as TGTGCCAGCAGCTTAGAACGGACAGTTAACTATGGCTACACCTTC.

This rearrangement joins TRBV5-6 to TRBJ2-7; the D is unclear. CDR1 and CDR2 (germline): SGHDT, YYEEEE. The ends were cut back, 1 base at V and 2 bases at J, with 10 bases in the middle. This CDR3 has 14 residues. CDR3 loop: CASSLSTVPYEQYF. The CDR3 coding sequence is TGTGCCAGCAGCTTGTCTACCGTACCCTACGAGCAGTACTTC.

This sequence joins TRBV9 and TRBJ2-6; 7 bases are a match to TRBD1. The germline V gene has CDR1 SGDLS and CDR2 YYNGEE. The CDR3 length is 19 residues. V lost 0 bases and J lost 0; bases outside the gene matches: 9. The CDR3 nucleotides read TGTGCCAGCAGCGTAGATGTCGGGACAGTAAACTCTGGGGCCAACGTCCTGACTTTC. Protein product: CASSVDVGTVNSGANVLTF.

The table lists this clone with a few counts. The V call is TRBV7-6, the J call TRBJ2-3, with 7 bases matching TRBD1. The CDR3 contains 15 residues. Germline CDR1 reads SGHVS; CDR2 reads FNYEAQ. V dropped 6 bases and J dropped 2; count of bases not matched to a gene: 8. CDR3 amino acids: CASSLTDRYTDTQYF. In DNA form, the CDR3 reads TGTGCCAGCAGTCTAACGGACAGGTACACAGATACGCAGTATTTT.

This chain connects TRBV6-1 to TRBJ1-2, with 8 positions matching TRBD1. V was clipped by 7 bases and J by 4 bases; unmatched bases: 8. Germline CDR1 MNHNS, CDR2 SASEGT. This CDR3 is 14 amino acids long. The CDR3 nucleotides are TGTGCCAGCAAAACAGGGGGTTATATCTATGGCTACACCTTC. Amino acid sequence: CASKTGGYIYGYTF.

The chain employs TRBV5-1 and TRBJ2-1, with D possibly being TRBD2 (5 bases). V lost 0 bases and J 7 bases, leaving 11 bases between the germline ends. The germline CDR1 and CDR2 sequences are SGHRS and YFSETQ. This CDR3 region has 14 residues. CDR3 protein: CASSLDTGWNEQFF. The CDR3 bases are TGCGCCAGCAGCTTGGATACGGGGTGGAATGAGCAGTTCTTC.

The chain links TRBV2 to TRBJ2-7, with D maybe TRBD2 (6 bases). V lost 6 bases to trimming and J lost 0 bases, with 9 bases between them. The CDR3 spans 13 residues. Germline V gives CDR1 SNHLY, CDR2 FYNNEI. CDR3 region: CASRRGGSYEQYF. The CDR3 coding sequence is TGTGCCAGCAGAAGGGGAGGCTCCTACGAGCAGTACTTC.

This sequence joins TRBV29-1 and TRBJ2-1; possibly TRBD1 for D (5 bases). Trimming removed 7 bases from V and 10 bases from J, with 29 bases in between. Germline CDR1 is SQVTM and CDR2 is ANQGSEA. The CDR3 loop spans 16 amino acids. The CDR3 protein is CSAASIRGQHPGEQFF. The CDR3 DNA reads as TGCAGCGCCGCCTCGATCCGAGGTCAGCATCCAGGGGAGCAGTTCTTC.

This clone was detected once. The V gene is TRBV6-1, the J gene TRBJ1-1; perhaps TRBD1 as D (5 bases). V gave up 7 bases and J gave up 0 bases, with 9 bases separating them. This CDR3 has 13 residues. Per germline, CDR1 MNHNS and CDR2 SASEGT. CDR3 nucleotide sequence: TGTGCCAGCAACAGGAACATGAACACTGAAGCTTTCTTT. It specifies CASNRNMNTEAFF.

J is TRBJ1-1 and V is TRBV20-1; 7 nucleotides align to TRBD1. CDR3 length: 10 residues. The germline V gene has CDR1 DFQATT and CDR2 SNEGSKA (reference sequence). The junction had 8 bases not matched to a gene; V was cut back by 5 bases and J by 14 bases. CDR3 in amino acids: CSAAKDRPFF. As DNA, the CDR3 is TGCAGTGCTGCAAAGGACAGGCCCTTCTTT.

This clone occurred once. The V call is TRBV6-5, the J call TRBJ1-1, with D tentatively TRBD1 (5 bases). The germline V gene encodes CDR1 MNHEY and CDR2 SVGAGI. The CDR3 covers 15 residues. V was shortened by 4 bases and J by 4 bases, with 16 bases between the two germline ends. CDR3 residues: CASSSKIQRGTEAFF. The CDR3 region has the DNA TGTGCCAGCAGTTCTAAGATCCAAAGGGGCACTGAAGCTTTCTTT.

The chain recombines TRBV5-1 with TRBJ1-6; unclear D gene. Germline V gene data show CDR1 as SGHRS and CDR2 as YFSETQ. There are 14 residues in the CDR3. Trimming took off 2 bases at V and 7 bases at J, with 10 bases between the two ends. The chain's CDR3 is CASSFQSLNSPLHF. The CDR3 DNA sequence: TGCGCCAGCAGCTTTCAAAGCCTCAATTCACCCCTCCACTTT.